This TCR beta chain is from a study of blood T cell repertoires in COVID-19 (dated by TCRdb to about 2020). Notes on the research overall: Collaborator samples came from the United States, Italy and Spain and covered acute and convalescent phases of COVID-19. The dataset comprised deeply sampled blood TCRbeta repertoires from subjects exposed to, actively infected with, or recovered from COVID-19. Sample metadata almost always included a de-identified subject ID, COVID-19 status, age in years and sex. The material from the prospective study consisted of cDNA or gDNA derived from T cells, B-cell-depleted T cells, or PBMCs. The repertoires were made available in a free public database intended to serve as a resource for research on the immune response to SARS-CoV-2. Samples came from the ongoing ImmuneRACE study (first 160 participants) plus 1,254 subjects from 6 global collaborators. Where HLA class I and class II types were available, the types were taken from metadata supplied by the sample provider, not from assay-based typing.

For CDR1 and CDR2, the germline V gene lists MDHEN and SYDVKM. From the cysteine up to the phenylalanine, the CDR3 has a length of 14 residues. Only CDR3 DNA is held: 42 bases, read in frame from base 1. V is cut by 6 bases and J by 7 bases, and the space between the germline ends is 16 bases. In the prospective study, participants were roughly 18 to 100 years old, resided in approximately 22 geographic areas of the United States, and were enrolled through a virtual design. In the prospective study, participants were assigned to cohorts based on the clinical history participants reported in a screening survey and a study questionnaire. In the prospective study, mobile phlebotomists collected whole blood, serum and a nasopharyngeal or oropharyngeal swab from each participant. Over a roughly 2-month period, participants in the prospective study had the option of providing additional blood draws and questionnaires. Blood samples from the prospective study were shipped frozen or at room temperature prior to DNA extraction.

TCRbeta CDR3 regions were amplified from genomic DNA using the immunoSEQ Assay, a bias-controlled multiplex PCR. The paper's processing steps were these. Nucleated cell counts per sample were estimated from amplification of reference gene primers within the assay. To quantify the absolute abundance of each unique TCRbeta CDR3 rearrangement, sequence reads were collapsed and filtered. Productive Simpson clonality was computed per sample as the square root of Simpson's diversity index over productive rearrangements. TCRdb re-hosts the immuneACCESS table, in-frame sequences only. Its copies lack some clones; in the studies checked, an unresolved V gene accounts for under half of them, and the cause for the rest is not known. That table supplies the V and J calls and clone size; D and trimming were determined from the DNA. This sample lists a few hundred thousand clones; around 85% were detected once. 3% to 4.5% of the sample is taken by the ten largest.

Concerning this clone: What this receptor recognizes is not known. Base qualities are not at hand, and no much larger clone is one base apart.

Paper-wide results and their limitations: How much clinical and demographic metadata was included differed by source and by participant, and the metadata was provided uncurated.

This TCR derives from a woman aged 40 to 55 with acute COVID-19. Sample: PBMCs or T cells enriched from blood (not recorded which). The chain couples TRBV28 to TRBJ1-5; TRBD1 could be the D gene, as 6 bases match. The DNA sequence reads TGTGCCAGCAGAAACAGGGCCGGTGAGCAGCCCCAGCATTTT. It translates as CASRNRAGEQPQHF.